This T cell receptor (beta chain) is drawn from a study of CD8 T cells in Susac syndrome. Germline trimming cut 4 bases from V and 6 bases from J; bases unmatched to any gene: 5. Germline CDR1 is DFQATT and CDR2 is SNEGSKA (reference sequence). There are 12 residues in the CDR3. The sequenced target, TCR beta, came from blood CD8+ and CD4+ T cells. The RNA input was roughly 0.45 to 1 ug, and it was reverse transcribed with random hexamers. An immunoSEQ multiplex PCR amplified TCR beta CDR3 over 54 Vbeta and 13 Jbeta. From the immunoSEQ multiplex PCR reads, TCRdb called clonotypes with MiXCR, one entry per CDR3 protein. The repertoire holds about 440,000 distinct CDR3 sequences, with more than 80% as singletons.

The source is a human donor with multiple sclerosis. This chain links TRBV20-1 with TRBJ1-2; 7 bases fit TRBD1. The sample comprised CD8+ T cells from PBMCs. In nucleotides, the CDR3 is TGCAGTGCTACCGGGACAGCAGATGGCTACACCTTC. The encoded protein is CSATGTADGYTF.